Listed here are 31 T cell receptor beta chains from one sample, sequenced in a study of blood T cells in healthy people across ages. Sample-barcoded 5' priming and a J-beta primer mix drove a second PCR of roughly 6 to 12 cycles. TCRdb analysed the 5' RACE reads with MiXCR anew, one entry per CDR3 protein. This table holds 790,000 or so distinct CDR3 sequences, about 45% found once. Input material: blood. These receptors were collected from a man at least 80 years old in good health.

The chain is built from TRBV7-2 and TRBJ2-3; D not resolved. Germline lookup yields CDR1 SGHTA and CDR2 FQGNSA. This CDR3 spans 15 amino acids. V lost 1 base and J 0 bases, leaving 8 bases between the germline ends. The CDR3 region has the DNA TGTGCCAGCAGCTTAGGGGCAGACAGCACAGATACGCAGTATTTT. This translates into CASSLGADSTDTQYF. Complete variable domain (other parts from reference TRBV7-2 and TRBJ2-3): GAGVSQSPSNKVTEKGKDVELRCDPISGHTALYWYRQSLGQGLEFLIYFQGNSAPDKSGLPSDRFSAERTGGSVSTLTIQRTQQEDSAVYLCASSLGADSTDTQYFGPGTRLTVL.

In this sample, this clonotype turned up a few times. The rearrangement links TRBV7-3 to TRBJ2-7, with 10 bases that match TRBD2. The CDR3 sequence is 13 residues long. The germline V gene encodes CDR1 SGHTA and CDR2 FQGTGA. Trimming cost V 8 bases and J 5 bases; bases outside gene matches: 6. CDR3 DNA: TGTGCCAGCTCGGCTAGCGGGAGCCACGAGCAGTACTTC. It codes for CASSASGSHEQYF.

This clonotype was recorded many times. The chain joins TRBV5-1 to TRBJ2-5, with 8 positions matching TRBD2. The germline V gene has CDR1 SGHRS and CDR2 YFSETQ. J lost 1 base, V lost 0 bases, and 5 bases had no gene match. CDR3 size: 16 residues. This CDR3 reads CASSLAGAGGQETQYF. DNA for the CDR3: TGCGCCAGCAGCTTGGCCGGTGCGGGAGGCCAAGAGACCCAGTACTTC.

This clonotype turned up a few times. CDR3 loop: CASRYRGGYEQYF. CDR3 nucleotides: TGTGCCAGCAGATACAGGGGAGGGTACGAGCAGTACTTC. This chain joins TRBV7-2 and TRBJ2-7, with D possibly being TRBD1 or TRBD2 (7 bases each). This CDR3 is built from 13 residues. V lost 6 bases and J 4 bases, leaving 13 bases between the germline ends. The germline V gene encodes CDR1 SGHTA and CDR2 FQGNSA.

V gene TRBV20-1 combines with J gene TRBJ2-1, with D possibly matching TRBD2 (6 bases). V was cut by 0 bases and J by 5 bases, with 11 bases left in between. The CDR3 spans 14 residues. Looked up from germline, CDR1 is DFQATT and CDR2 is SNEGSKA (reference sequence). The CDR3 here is CSARDGRLNNEQFF. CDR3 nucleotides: TGCAGTGCTAGAGATGGGAGGCTAAACAATGAGCAGTTCTTC.

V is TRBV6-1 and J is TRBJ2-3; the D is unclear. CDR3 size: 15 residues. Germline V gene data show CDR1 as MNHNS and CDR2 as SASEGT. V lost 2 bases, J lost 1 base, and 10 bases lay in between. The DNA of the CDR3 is TGTGCCAGCAGTGAAAATCCCTACCGCACAGATACGCAGTATTTT. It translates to CASSENPYRTDTQYF.

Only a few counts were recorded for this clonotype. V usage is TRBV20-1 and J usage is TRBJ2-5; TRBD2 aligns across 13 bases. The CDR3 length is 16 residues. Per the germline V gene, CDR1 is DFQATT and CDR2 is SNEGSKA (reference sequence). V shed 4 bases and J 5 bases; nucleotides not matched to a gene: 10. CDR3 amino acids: CSAKGLAGVWEETQYF. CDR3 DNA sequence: TGCAGTGCTAAAGGACTAGCGGGAGTATGGGAGGAGACCCAGTACTTC.

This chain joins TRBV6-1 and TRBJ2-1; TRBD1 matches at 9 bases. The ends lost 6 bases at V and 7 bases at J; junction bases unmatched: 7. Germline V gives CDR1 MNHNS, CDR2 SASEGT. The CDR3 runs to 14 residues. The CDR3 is CASRSGTGKNEQFF. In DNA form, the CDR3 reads TGTGCCAGCAGGTCCGGGACAGGGAAGAATGAGCAGTTCTTC.

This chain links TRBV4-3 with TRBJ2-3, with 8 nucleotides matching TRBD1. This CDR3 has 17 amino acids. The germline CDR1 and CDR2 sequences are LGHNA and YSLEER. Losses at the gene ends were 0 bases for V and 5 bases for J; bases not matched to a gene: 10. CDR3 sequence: CASSQEAGGMLVDTQYF. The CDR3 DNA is TGCGCCAGCAGCCAAGAGGCAGGGGGCATGCTTGTAGATACGCAGTATTTT.

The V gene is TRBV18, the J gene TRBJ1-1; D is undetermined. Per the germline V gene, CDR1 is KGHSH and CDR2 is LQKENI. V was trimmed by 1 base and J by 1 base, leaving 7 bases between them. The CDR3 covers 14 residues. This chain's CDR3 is CASSPQSKNTEAFF. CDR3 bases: TGTGCCAGCTCACCACAATCCAAGAACACTGAAGCTTTCTTT.

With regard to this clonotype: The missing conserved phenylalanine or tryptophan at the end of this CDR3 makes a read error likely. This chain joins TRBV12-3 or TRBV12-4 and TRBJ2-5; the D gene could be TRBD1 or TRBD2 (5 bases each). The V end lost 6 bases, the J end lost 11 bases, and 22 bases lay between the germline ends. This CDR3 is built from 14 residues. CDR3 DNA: TGTGCCAGCAGCCCCCTCGGCCCAGGGAGAGAGCAGTACCTC. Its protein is CASSPLGPGREQYL.

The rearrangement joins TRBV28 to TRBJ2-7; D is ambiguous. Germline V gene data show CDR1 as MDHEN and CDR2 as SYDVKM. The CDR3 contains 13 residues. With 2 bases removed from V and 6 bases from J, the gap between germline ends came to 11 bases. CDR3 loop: CASSLPILSEQYF. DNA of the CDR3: TGTGCCAGCAGTTTACCCATTCTTAGCGAGCAGTACTTC.

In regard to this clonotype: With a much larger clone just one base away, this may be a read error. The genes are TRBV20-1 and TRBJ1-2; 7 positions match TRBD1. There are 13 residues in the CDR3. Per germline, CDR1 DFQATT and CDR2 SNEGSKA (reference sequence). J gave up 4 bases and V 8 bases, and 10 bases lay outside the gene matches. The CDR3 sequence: CSTTRGRSYGYTF. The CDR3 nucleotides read TGCAGTACCACGAGGGGGCGAAGCTATGGCTACACCTTC.

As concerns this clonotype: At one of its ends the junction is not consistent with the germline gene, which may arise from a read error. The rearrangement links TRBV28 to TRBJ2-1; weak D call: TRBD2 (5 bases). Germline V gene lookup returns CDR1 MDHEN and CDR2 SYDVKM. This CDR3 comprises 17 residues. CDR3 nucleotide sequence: TGTGCCTGCAGTCCTCCCGCCGGGAACCTCGGTCGGAATGAGCAGTTCTTC. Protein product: CACSPPAGNLGRNEQFF.

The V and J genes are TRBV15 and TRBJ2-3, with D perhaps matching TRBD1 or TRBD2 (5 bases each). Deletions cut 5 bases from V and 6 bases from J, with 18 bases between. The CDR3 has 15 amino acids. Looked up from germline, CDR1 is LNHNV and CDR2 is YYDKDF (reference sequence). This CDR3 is CATSLNLGDADTQYF. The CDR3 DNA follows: TGTGCCACCAGCCTCAATCTGGGGGACGCCGATACGCAGTATTTT. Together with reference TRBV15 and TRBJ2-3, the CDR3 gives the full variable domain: DAMVIQNPRYQVTQFGKPVTLSCSQTLNHNVMYWYQQKSSQAPKLLFHYYDKDFNNEADTPDNFQSRRPNTSFCFLDIRSPGLGDTAMYLCATSLNLGDADTQYFGPGTRLTVL.

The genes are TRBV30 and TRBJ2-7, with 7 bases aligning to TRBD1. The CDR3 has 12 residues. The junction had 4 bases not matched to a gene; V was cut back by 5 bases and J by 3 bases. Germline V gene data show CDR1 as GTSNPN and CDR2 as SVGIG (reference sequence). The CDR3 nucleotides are TGTGCCTGGGGGACAGTGGGCTACGAGCAGTACTTC. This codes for CAWGTVGYEQYF. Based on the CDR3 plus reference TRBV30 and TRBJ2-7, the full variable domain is SQTIHQWPATLVQPVGSPLSLECTVEGTSNPNLYWYRQAAGRGLQLLFYSVGIGQISSEVPQNLSASRPQDRQFILSSKKLLLSDSGFYLCAWGTVGYEQYFGPGTRLTVT.

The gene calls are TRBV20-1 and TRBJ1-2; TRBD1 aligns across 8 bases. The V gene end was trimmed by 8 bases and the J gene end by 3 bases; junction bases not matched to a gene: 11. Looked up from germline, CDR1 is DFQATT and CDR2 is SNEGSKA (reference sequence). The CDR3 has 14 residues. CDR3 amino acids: CSPWTGRTDYGYTF. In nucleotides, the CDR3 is TGCAGTCCCTGGACAGGGAGAACGGACTATGGCTACACCTTC.

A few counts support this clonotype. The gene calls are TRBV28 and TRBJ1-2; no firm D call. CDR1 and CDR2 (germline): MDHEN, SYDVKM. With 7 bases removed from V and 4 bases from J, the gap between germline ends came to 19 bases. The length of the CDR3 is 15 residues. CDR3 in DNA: TGTGCCAGCACTCCACCGACCCTATTATTCTATGGCTACACCTTC. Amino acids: CASTPPTLLFYGYTF.

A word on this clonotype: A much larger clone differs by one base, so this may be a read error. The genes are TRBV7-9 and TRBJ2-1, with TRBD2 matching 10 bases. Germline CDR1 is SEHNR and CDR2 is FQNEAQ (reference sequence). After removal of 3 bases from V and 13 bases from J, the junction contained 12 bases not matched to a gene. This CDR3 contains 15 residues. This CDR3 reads CASSLASGSHETQFF. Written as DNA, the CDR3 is TGTGCCAGCAGCTTGGCTAGCGGGAGTCATGAGACCCAGTTCTTC.

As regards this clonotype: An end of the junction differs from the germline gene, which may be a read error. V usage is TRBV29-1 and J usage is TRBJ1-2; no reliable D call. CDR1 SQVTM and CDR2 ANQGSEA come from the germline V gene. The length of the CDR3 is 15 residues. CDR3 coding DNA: TGCGGCGTTGACCGAGGATCCCCGACTAACTATGGCTACACCTTC. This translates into CGVDRGSPTNYGYTF.

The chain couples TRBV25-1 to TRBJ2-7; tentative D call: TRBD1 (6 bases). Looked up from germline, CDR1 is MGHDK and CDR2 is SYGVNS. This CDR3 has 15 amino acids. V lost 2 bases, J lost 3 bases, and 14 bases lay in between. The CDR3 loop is CASSEGAQGHYEQYF. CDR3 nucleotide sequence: TGTGCCAGCAGTGAAGGAGCACAGGGACACTACGAGCAGTACTTC.

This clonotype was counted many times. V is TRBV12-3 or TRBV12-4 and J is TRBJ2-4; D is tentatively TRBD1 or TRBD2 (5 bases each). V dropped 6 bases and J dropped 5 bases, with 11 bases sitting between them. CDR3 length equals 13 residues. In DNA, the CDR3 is TGTGCCAGCAGCCCGGGACCGGAAAACATTCAGTACTTC. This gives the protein CASSPGPENIQYF.

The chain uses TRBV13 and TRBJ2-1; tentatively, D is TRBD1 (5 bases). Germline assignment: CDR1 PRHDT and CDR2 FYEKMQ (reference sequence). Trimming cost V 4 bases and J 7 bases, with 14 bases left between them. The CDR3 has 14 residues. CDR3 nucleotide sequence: TGTGCCAGCAGCTCACACGGCAGGGCGAATGAGCAGTTCTTC. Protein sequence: CASSSHGRANEQFF.

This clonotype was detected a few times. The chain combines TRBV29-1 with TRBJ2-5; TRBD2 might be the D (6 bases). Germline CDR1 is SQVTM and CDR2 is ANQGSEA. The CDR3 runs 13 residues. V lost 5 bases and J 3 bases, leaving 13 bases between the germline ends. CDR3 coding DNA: TGCAGCGTTAGGAGGGGTCCCGAAGAGACCCAGTACTTC. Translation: CSVRRGPEETQYF.

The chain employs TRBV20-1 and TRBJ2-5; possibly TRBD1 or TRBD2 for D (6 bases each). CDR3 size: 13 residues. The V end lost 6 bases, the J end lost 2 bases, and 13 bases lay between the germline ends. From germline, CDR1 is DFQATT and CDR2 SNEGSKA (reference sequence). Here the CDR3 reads CSAQRGGQETQYF. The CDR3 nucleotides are TGCAGTGCCCAGAGAGGGGGGCAAGAGACCCAGTACTTC.

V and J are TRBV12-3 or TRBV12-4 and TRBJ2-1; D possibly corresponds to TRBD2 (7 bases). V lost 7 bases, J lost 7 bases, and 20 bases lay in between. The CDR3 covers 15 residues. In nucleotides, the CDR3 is TGTGCCAGCATCGCCGGGGGGCCTTCTTTGAATGAGCAGTTCTTC. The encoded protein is CASIAGGPSLNEQFF.

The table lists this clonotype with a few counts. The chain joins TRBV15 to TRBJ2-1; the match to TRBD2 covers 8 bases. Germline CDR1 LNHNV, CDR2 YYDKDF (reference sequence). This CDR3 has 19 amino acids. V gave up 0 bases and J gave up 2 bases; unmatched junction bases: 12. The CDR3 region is CATSRDWGAAGDPYNEQFF. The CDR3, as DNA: TGTGCCACCAGCAGAGATTGGGGAGCAGCGGGAGATCCCTACAATGAGCAGTTCTTC.

The CDR3 DNA sequence: TGCGCCAGCAGCTTGGCCCCGGGTATCCACAATGAGCAGTTCTTC. This translates into CASSLAPGIHNEQFF. The rearrangement links TRBV5-1 to TRBJ2-1; D remains ambiguous. The CDR3 length is 15 residues. The germline V gene encodes CDR1 SGHRS and CDR2 YFSETQ. V dropped 0 bases and J dropped 5 bases, with 12 bases sitting between them.

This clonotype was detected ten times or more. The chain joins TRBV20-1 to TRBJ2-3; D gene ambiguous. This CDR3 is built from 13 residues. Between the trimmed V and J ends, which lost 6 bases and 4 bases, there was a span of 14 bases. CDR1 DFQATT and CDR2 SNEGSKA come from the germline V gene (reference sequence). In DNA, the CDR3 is TGCAGTGCAAGGTCACTCCTCCCAGATACGCAGTATTTT. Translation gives CSARSLLPDTQYF.

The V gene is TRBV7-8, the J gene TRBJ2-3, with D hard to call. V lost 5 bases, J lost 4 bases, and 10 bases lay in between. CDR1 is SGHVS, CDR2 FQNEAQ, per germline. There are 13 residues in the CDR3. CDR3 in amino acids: CASSPHRSDTQYF. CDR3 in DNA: TGTGCCAGCAGCCCTCATCGGTCAGATACGCAGTATTTT.

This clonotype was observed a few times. This CDR3 reads CASSVGQGADTQYF. CDR3 DNA sequence: TGTGCCAGCAGCGTCGGACAGGGGGCAGATACGCAGTATTTT. The V call is TRBV11-1, the J call TRBJ2-3; 10 nucleotides line up with TRBD1. The CDR3 loop spans 14 amino acids. V lost 5 bases, J lost 4 bases, and 3 bases stayed unmatched. Germline lookup yields CDR1 SGHAT and CDR2 FQDESV (reference sequence).